These 14 T cell receptor beta chains were all obtained from the same sample, sequenced in a study of T cell repertoires in cytomegalovirus infection. TCRdb used MiXCR to reprocess the reads, holding one entry per CDR3 protein. The sample holds 200,000 to 250,000 distinct CDR3 sequences; roughly 20% are singletons and the top ten take roughly 20%. The sample was CD8+ T cells from PBMCs. The source is a human donor in good health (CMV status not recorded). Some clones in this sample may be carry-over from other donors' samples.

This clonotype has a handful of counts. The V call is TRBV7-4, the J call TRBJ2-1; D gene ambiguous. CDR1 is SGHVT and CDR2 is SQSDAQ in the germline V gene. The CDR3 totals 14 residues. Trimming stripped 7 bases from V and 9 bases from J, with 19 bases between. The DNA for the CDR3 is TGTGCCAGCATGCCCGAGGCGGAGCGTAGTGAGCAGTTCTTC. Amino acids: CASMPEAERSEQFF.

This clonotype was observed a few times. This chain joins TRBV2 and TRBJ2-2; the D gene is possibly TRBD1 (6 bases). Deletions cut 7 bases from V and 4 bases from J, with 19 bases between. The germline V gene has CDR1 SNHLY and CDR2 FYNNEI. The CDR3 sequence is 16 residues long. CDR3 sequence reads: CASNGLITGITGELFF. The DNA for the CDR3 is TGTGCCAGCAATGGGCTTATAACAGGGATCACCGGGGAGCTGTTTTTT.

The genes are TRBV29-1 and TRBJ2-7; D uncertain. V was cut by 4 bases and J by 3 bases, with 7 bases left in between. Germline V lookup: CDR1 SQVTM, CDR2 ANQGSEA. The CDR3 has 11 amino acids. CDR3 amino acids: CSVGKGYEQYF. CDR3 nucleotide sequence: TGCAGCGTTGGTAAGGGCTACGAGCAGTACTTC.

V usage is TRBV2 and J usage is TRBJ2-7, with 8 bases matching TRBD1. Germline V gives CDR1 SNHLY, CDR2 FYNNEI. CDR3 length: 14 residues. J was trimmed by 4 bases and V by 6 bases; bases with no gene match: 8. CDR3 residues: CASRVTGDGYEQYF. The CDR3 nucleotides are TGTGCCAGCAGGGTGACAGGGGACGGATACGAGCAGTACTTC.

The sample holds many counts of this clonotype. The chain has TRBV2 and TRBJ1-6; 8 bases map to TRBD1. Germline loops: CDR1 SNHLY, CDR2 FYNNEI. J was trimmed by 8 bases and V by 7 bases; bases with no gene match: 10. The CDR3 has 15 amino acids. The DNA for the CDR3 is TGTGCCAGCACGGTCGCCGGACAGGGTTATTCACCCCTCCACTTT. Translating it yields CASTVAGQGYSPLHF.

This clonotype was seen a single time. The V and J genes are TRBV2 and TRBJ2-7; D gene unclear. The CDR3 sequence is 12 residues long. The germline V gene has CDR1 SNHLY and CDR2 FYNNEI. V dropped 8 bases and J dropped 3 bases, with 11 bases sitting between them. As DNA, the CDR3 is TGTGCCAGCGCGAGTTACTACTACGAGCAGTACTTC. It yields the protein CASASYYYEQYF.

The chain has TRBV28 and TRBJ2-6; no clear D. The V and J ends lost 6 bases and 0 bases respectively, with 9 bases between them. The CDR3 has 15 amino acids. The germline gives CDR1 MDHEN, CDR2 SYDVKM. CDR3 nucleotides: TGTGCCAGCAGCCCCACAATCTCTGGGGCCAACGTCCTGACTTTC. Translating it yields CASSPTISGANVLTF.

The chain recombines TRBV28 with TRBJ1-5; 8 bases are shared with TRBD1. V lost 5 bases to trimming and J lost 0 bases; unmatched junction nucleotides: 15. Germline V gene sequence: CDR1 MDHEN, CDR2 SYDVKM. The CDR3 loop spans 19 amino acids. The CDR3 DNA follows: TGTGCCAGCAGTCATAACCGGGACAGGAACTTAATTAGCAATCAGCCCCAGCATTTT. Protein: CASSHNRDRNLISNQPQHF.

V is TRBV28 and J is TRBJ1-1; perhaps TRBD1 as D (5 bases). Germline V CDR1 and CDR2: MDHEN, SYDVKM. V shed 6 bases and J shed 6 bases, with 11 bases lying between them. This CDR3 comprises 12 residues. This CDR3 is CASSPMGPEAFF. CDR3 coding DNA: TGTGCCAGCAGCCCCATGGGACCTGAAGCTTTCTTT.

This clonotype was observed a few times. The J gene is TRBJ2-1, the V gene TRBV12-3 or TRBV12-4; D unclear. CDR3 length: 14 residues. The V end was cut by 5 bases, the J end by 2 bases, with 10 bases between. CDR3 sequence: CASSPSAAYNEQFF. CDR3 nucleotide sequence: TGTGCCAGCAGTCCCTCTGCGGCCTACAATGAGCAGTTCTTC.

This chain uses TRBV6-5 with TRBJ1-3; no clear D. Trimming cost V 8 bases and J 0 bases, with 8 bases left between them. CDR1 MNHEY and CDR2 SVGAGI come from the germline V gene. CDR3 length equals 13 residues. Written as DNA, the CDR3 is TGTGCCAGCGGTTCCGACTCTGGAAACACCATATATTTT. The encoded protein is CASGSDSGNTIYF.

V usage is TRBV28 and J usage is TRBJ2-7; TRBD2 matches 13 bases. This CDR3 is 18 amino acids long. Germline V gives CDR1 MDHEN, CDR2 SYDVKM. J lost 5 bases, V lost 8 bases, and 18 bases had no gene match. Here the CDR3 reads CASCSLQLAGGPINEQYF. CDR3 nucleotides: TGTGCCAGCTGTTCCCTCCAACTAGCGGGGGGGCCCATAAACGAGCAGTACTTC.

This clonotype was found a few times. The rearrangement uses TRBV12-3 or TRBV12-4 and TRBJ2-5; TRBD2 is a possible D gene (5 bases). This CDR3 comprises 15 residues. V dropped 1 base and J dropped 5 bases, with 14 bases sitting between them. For the CDR3, the DNA is TGTGCCAGCAGTTTAGGGTTCAGCGGTAGGGAGACCCAGTACTTC. The encoded protein is CASSLGFSGRETQYF.

In its sample, this clonotype was seen many times. The genes are TRBV7-3 and TRBJ2-3; D is unclear. Trimming removed 5 bases from V and 5 bases from J, with 14 bases in between. Per the germline V gene, CDR1 is SGHTA and CDR2 is FQGTGA. The CDR3 spans 14 residues. This CDR3 is CASSPGPSQDTQYF. CDR3 DNA: TGTGCCAGCAGCCCGGGCCCAAGCCAAGATACGCAGTATTTT.